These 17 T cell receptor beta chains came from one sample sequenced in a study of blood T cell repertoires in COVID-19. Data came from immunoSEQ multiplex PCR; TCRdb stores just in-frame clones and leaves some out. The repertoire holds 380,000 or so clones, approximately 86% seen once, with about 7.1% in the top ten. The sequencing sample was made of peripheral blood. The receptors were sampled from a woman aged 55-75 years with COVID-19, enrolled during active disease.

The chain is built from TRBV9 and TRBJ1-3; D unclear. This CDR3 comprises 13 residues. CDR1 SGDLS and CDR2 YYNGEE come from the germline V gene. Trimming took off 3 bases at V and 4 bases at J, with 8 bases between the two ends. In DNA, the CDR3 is TGTGCCAGCAGCGCTGGCGGCGGAAACACCATATATTTT. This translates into CASSAGGGNTIYF.

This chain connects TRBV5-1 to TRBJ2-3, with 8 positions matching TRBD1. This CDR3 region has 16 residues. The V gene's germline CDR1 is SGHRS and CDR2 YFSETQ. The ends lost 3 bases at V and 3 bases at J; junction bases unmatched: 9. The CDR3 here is CASSSPDRGWTDTQYF. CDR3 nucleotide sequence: TGCGCCAGCAGCTCCCCAGACAGGGGCTGGACAGATACGCAGTATTTT.

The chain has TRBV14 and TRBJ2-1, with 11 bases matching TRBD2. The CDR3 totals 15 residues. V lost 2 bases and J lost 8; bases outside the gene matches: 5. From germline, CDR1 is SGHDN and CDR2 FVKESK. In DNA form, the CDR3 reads TGTGCCAGCAGCCAACTAGCGGGGGGTCAATATGAGCAGTTCTTC. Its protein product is CASSQLAGGQYEQFF.

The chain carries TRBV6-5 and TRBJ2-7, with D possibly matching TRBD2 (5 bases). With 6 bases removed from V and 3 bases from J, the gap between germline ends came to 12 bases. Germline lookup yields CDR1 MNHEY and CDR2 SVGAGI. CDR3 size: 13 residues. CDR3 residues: CASRDSRSYEQYF. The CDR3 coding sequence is TGTGCCAGCAGGGACTCCCGTAGCTACGAGCAGTACTTC.

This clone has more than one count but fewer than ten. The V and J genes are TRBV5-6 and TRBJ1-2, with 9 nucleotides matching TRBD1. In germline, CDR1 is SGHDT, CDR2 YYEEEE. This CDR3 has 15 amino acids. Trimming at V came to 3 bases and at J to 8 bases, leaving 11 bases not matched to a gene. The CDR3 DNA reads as TGTGCCAGCAGCTCCTGGGACAGGGCTGCATGGGGCTACACCTTC. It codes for CASSSWDRAAWGYTF.

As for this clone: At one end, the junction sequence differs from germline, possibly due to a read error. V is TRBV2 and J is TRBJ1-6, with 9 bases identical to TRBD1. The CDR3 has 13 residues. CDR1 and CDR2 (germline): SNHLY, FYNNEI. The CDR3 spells CASTGGRNTPLHF. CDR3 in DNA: TGTGCCAGTACAGGGGGCCGTAATACACCCCTCCACTTT. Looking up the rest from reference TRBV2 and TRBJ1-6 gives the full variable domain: EPEVTQTPSHQVTQMGQEVILRCVPISNHLYFYWYRQILGQKVEFLVSFYNNEISEKSEIFDDQFSVERPDGSNFTLKIRSTKLEDSAMYFCASTGGRNTPLHFGNGTRLTVT.

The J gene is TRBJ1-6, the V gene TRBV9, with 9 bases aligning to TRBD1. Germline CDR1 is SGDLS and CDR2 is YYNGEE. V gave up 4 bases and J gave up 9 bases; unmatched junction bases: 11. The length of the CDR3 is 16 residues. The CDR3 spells CASSPRDRVGGSPLHF. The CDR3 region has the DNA TGTGCCAGCAGCCCTCGGGACAGGGTGGGCGGTTCACCCCTCCACTTT.

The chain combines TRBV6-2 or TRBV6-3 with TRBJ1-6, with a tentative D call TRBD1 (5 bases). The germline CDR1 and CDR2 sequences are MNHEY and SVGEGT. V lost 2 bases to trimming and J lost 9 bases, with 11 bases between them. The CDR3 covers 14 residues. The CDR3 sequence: CASSYTGWVSPLHF. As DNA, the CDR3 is TGTGCCAGCAGTTACACAGGCTGGGTTTCACCCCTCCACTTT.

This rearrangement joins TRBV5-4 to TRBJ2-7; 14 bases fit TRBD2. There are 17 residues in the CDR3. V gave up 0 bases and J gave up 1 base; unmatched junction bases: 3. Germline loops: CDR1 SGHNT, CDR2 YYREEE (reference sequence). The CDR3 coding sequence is TGTGCCAGCAGCTTGGAGACTAGCGGGGGGGCTTCCTACGAGCAGTACTTC. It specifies CASSLETSGGASYEQYF. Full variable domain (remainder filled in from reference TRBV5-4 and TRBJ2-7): ETGVTQSPTHLIKTRGQQVTLRCSSQSGHNTVSWYQQALGQGPQFIFQYYREEENGRGNFPPRFSGLQFPNYSSELNVNALELDDSALYLCASSLETSGGASYEQYFGPGTRLTVT.

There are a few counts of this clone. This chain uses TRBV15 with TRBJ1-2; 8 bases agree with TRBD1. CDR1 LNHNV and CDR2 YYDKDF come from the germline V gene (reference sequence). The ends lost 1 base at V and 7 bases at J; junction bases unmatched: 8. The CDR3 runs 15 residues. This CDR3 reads CATSRGIQGESGYTF. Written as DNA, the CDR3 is TGTGCCACCAGCAGAGGTATACAGGGGGAATCTGGCTACACCTTC.

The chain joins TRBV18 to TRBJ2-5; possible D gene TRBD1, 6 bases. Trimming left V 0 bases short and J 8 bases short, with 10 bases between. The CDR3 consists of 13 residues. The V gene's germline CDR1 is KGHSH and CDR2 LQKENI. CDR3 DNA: TGTGCCAGCTCACCACCTTCGGACAGCACCCAGTACTTC. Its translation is CASSPPSDSTQYF.

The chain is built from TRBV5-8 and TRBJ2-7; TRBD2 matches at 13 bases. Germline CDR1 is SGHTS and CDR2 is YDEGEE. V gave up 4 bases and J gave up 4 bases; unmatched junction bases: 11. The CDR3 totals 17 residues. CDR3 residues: CASSRGLAGDFFYEQYF. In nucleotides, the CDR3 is TGTGCCAGCAGCCGCGGACTAGCGGGGGATTTCTTTTACGAGCAGTACTTC.

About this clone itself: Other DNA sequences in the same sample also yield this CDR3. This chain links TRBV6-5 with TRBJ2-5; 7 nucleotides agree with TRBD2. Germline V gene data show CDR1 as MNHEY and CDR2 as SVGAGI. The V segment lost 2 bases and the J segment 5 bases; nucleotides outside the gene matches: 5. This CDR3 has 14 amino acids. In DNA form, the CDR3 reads TGTGCCAGCAGTTACGGGAGGGGTCGGGAGACCCAGTACTTC. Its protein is CASSYGRGRETQYF.

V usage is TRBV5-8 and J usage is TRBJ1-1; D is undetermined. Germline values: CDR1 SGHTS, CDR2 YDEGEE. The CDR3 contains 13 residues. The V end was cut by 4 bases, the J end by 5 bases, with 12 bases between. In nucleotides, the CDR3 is TGTGCCAGCAGCCTCAAGCGTGAGACTGAAGCTTTCTTT. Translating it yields CASSLKRETEAFF. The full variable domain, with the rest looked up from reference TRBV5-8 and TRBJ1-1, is EAGVTQSPTHLIKTRGQQATLRCSPISGHTSVYWYQQALGLGLQFLLWYDEGEERNRGNFPPRFSGRQFPNYSSELNVNALELEDSALYLCASSLKRETEAFFGQGTRLTVV.

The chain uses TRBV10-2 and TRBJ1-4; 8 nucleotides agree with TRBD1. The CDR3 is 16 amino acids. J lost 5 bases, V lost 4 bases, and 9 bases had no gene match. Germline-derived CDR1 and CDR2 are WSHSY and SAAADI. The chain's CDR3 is CASSGGPGTGNEKLFF. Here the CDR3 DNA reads TGCGCCAGCAGTGGGGGTCCCGGGACAGGAAATGAAAAACTGTTTTTT.

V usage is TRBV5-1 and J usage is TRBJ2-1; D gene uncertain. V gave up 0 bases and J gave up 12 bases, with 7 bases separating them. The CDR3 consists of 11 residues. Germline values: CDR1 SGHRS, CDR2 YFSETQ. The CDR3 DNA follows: TGCGCCAGCAGCTTGGACATCTGGCAGTTCTTC. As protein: CASSLDIWQFF.

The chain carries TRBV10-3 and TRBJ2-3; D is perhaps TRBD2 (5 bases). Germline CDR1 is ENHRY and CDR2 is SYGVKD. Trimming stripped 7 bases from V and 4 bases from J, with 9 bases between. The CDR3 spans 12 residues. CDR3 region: CAITGSADTQYF. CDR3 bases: TGTGCCATCACGGGATCTGCAGATACGCAGTATTTT.